These T cell receptor beta chains were read from a single sample in a study of T cell repertoires in aging, cancer and after chemotherapy. TCRdb analysed the multiplex PCR reads with MiXCR anew, one entry per CDR3 protein. This repertoire shows 1,300 or so distinct CDR3 sequences, roughly 29% found once; its top ten account for roughly 10%. Sequencing was done on a sample of blood. The receptors come from a human donor with a solid tumor. CDR3s include the opening cysteine and the closing phenylalanine or tryptophan. A D gene is named only where the DNA matches it firmly. The listing skips clone size in some rows; elsewhere it reads once, few, many or a size class.

V	D	size	J	DNA	CDR3
TRBV6-1	TRBD1	few	TRBJ2-7	TGTGCCAGCAGTGAATTAGGGACAGGGCCCTACGAGCAGTACTTC	CASSELGTGPYEQYF
TRBV7-2	-	-	TRBJ2-3	TGTGCCAGCAGCGCAAGCATAGATACGCAGTATTTT	CASSASIDTQYF
TRBV6-5	TRBD2	few	TRBJ2-3	TGTGCCAGCAGTACGGGGAGACTAGCGGGAGCGGCAGATACGCAGTATTTT	CASSTGRLAGAADTQYF
TRBV20-1	-	few	TRBJ2-5	TGCAGTGCTAGGGAACAGCAAGAGACCCAGTACTTC	CSAREQQETQYF
TRBV18	TRBD1	-	TRBJ2-7	TGTGCCAGCTCCCCGACAGGGGCAGGGCTAGATGCTGGAGAGCAGTACTTC	CASSPTGAGLDAGEQYF
TRBV20-1	TRBD2	-	TRBJ2-3	TGCAGTGCTAGAGCCTCCCAGCGGGGGGTAAGCACAGATACGCAGTATTTT	CSARASQRGVSTDTQYF
TRBV7-9	TRBD1	few	TRBJ2-1	TGTGCCAGCAGCTTATCAGGGGGCAATGAGCAGTTCTTC	CASSLSGGNEQFF
TRBV29-1	-	large	TRBJ1-2	TGCAGCGAGGCCGTTTTATGGAACTATGGCTACACCTTC	CSEAVLWNYGYTF
TRBV5-4	-	-	TRBJ2-1	TGTGCCAGCAGCGGGGCTGGCCTAAGCTCCTACAATGAGCAGTTCTTC	CASSGAGLSSYNEQFF
TRBV5-4	TRBD1	-	TRBJ1-3	TGTGCCAGCAGCTTAGACAACAGGGGATATGAAAACACCATATATTTT	CASSLDNRGYENTIYF
TRBV28	-	-	TRBJ2-1	TGTGTCAGCAGGTCCAGGGGAAGCTCCTACAATGAGCAGTTCTTC	CVSRSRGSSYNEQFF
TRBV7-6	TRBD1	large	TRBJ2-7	TGTGCCAGCAGCTTAGCTGGGACAGGGGGTGGCTACGAGCAGTACTTC	CASSLAGTGGGYEQYF
TRBV7-2	-	few	TRBJ2-3	TGTGCCAGCAGCATCGCTACGACAGACTATACGCAGTATTTT	CASSIATTDYTQYF
TRBV19	-	few	TRBJ1-6	TGTGCCAGTAGGGAGGGGACAAATTCACCCCTCCACTTT	CASREGTNSPLHF
TRBV20-1	-	few	TRBJ2-7	TGCAGTCAGAAGGCAGGCGGCTACGAGCAGTACTTC	CSQKAGGYEQYF
TRBV7-9	TRBD1	-	TRBJ2-7	TGTGCCAGCAGCTTGGGGGGACAGGGGTTCTACGAGCAGTACTTC	CASSLGGQGFYEQYF
TRBV20-1	-	few	TRBJ1-4	TGCAGTGCTAGAGATGGACAACAGACTACAACTAATGAAAAACTGTTTTTT	CSARDGQQTTTNEKLFF
TRBV6-4	TRBD2	-	TRBJ2-5	TGTGCCAGCAGTGAGGGGAGCGGGGGCAGGGAGACCCAGTACTTC	CASSEGSGGRETQYF
TRBV20-1	-	few	TRBJ2-5	TGCAGTGCTAGCGGTTGGGCTAGCCGGGATCAAGAGACCCAGTACTTC	CSASGWASRDQETQYF
TRBV6-1	-	few	TRBJ1-5	TGTGCCAGCAGCGATTTGGGGACGGCAAATCAGCCCCAGCATTTT	CASSDLGTANQPQHF
TRBV6-6	TRBD1	large	TRBJ2-1	TGTGCCAGCAGTTCCCTGGGACAGGGGAGCTCCTACAATGAGCAGTTCTTC	CASSSLGQGSSYNEQFF
TRBV30	-	large	TRBJ1-1	TGTGCCTGGAGTGTTGGGACACAGAACACTGAAGCTTTCTTT	CAWSVGTQNTEAFF
TRBV5-5	-	few	TRBJ2-3	TGTGCCAGCAACCCGCCCGGGGGAGATACGCAGTATTTT	CASNPPGGDTQYF
TRBV6-1	TRBD1	-	TRBJ2-5	TGTGCCAGCGGATTCCGCCGACAGGGGTTTGAGACCCAGTACTTC	CASGFRRQGFETQYF
TRBV20-1	-	few	TRBJ2-3	TGCAGTGCCCACCCACCGGGGGACATTGGCACAGATACGCAGTATTTT	CSAHPPGDIGTDTQYF
TRBV6-1	TRBD2	-	TRBJ2-1	TGTGCCAGCAGCCTACTAGCGGGAACCTACAATGAGCAGTTCTTC	CASSLLAGTYNEQFF
TRBV20-1	TRBD2	few	TRBJ2-7	TGCAGTGCTTCCGGGACGGGACTATCCATCCACTCCTACGAGCAGTACTTC	CSASGTGLSIHSYEQYF
TRBV5-1	TRBD1	-	TRBJ2-3	TGCGCCAGCAGCCTCGGACAGGGGGAGGGAGATACGCAGTATTTT	CASSLGQGEGDTQYF
TRBV12-3/TRBV12-4	-	-	TRBJ2-3	TGTGCCAGCAGTTATGCAGGGAGTTCAGAAGATACGCAGTATTTT	CASSYAGSSEDTQYF
TRBV27	TRBD1	-	TRBJ1-4	TGTGCCAGCAGTTTAGCCAGGGGGCCGGCTAATGAAAAACTGTTTTTT	CASSLARGPANEKLFF
TRBV12-3/TRBV12-4	-	-	TRBJ1-2	TGTGCCAGCAGTTTTGGCCTTAGAGAAGGGGGCTACACCTTC	CASSFGLREGGYTF
TRBV6-5	-	large	TRBJ2-7	TGTGCCAGCAGTTACGTTCCAGACCACGAGCAGTACTTC	CASSYVPDHEQYF
TRBV20-1	-	few	TRBJ1-5	TGCAGTGCTAGTAGGACGGCCCATCAGCCCCAGCATTTT	CSASRTAHQPQHF
TRBV19	-	-	TRBJ1-2	TGTGCCAGTAGTATCGAGGGGCGTGCTGGCTACACCTTC	CASSIEGRAGYTF
TRBV11-2	TRBD1	-	TRBJ1-3	TGTGCCAGCAGGGACAGGGTCTCTGGAAACACCATATATTTT	CASRDRVSGNTIYF
TRBV28	-	-	TRBJ1-5	TGTGCCAGCCGGGACACGGGGTATTGGTCCCAGCATTTT	CASRDTGYWSQHF
TRBV30	-	few	TRBJ1-2	TGTGCCTGGAGCATCGGGGGTTTGAGGGGTGGCTACACCTTC	CAWSIGGLRGGYTF
TRBV6-5	TRBD1	-	TRBJ2-1	TGTGCCAGCAGTTACTCGGAACGGACAGGGGGAAGTGAGCAGTTCTTC	CASSYSERTGGSEQFF
TRBV5-4	-	few	TRBJ2-3	TGTGCCAGCAGCTTGGGGACCCCCCACAGCACAGATACGCAGTATTTT	CASSLGTPHSTDTQYF
TRBV28	-	-	TRBJ1-2	TGTGCCAGCAGTATGAGAATCTATGGCTACACCTTC	CASSMRIYGYTF
TRBV7-2	TRBD1	few	TRBJ2-4	TGTGCCAGCAGCTTATTGGGACAGGCCGTACTAGCCAAAAACATTCAGTACTTC	CASSLLGQAVLAKNIQYF
TRBV29-1	TRBD2	-	TRBJ2-4	TGCATCGTTGGCACCTCGGGGGGAATGGCCAAAAACATTCAGTACTTC	CIVGTSGGMAKNIQYF
TRBV12-3/TRBV12-4	-	-	TRBJ2-1	TGTGCCAGCAGTTTAGCGGAACAGGGTGATGGGCAGTTCTTC	CASSLAEQGDGQFF
TRBV5-5	-	-	TRBJ2-7	TGTGCCAGCAGCCCGGGGCATCAAAGGGCTTACGAGCAGTACTTC	CASSPGHQRAYEQYF
TRBV19	TRBD1	few	TRBJ1-3	TGTGCCAGTAGCGGGGGACAGACGAGCTCTGGAAACACCATATATTTT	CASSGGQTSSGNTIYF
TRBV19	-	once	TRBJ1-6	TGTGCCAGTAGTATAGGACCCAGGAGCTCCTATAATTCACCCCTCCACTTT	CASSIGPRSSYNSPLHF
TRBV6-4	-	few	TRBJ2-4	TGTGCCAGCAGTGACAAGGCCGGGAACATTCAGTACTTC	CASSDKAGNIQYF
TRBV30	-	-	TRBJ1-5	TGTGCCTGGAGTGTACAGGTAGGGGCCAACAATCAGCCCCAGCATTTT	CAWSVQVGANNQPQHF